Given below is one T cell receptor beta chain in context. This entry comes from a study of blood T cell repertoires in COVID-19. Germline V gene data show CDR1 as SGHNT and CDR2 as YYREEE (reference sequence). The CDR3 is 19 residues long. Trimming took off 3 bases at V and 0 bases at J, with 21 bases between the two ends. How the authors handled the data: By means of reference gene primer amplification, nucleated cell counts were estimated. TCRdb's copy holds only in-frame clones and misses some; the assay was immunoSEQ multiplex PCR. V and J calls and clone size are given by that table; D and trimming were obtained from the DNA. The sample shows about 26,000 clones, about 84% of them seen only once.

V usage is TRBV5-4 and J usage is TRBJ2-2; no firm D call. Sequencing was done on a sample of peripheral blood. The TCR comes from a middle-aged man with active or convalescent COVID-19. The CDR3 sequence is CASSSPPGGSASNTGELFF. The CDR3 bases are TGTGCCAGCAGCTCCCCCCCGGGTGGCAGCGCTTCGAACACCGGGGAGCTGTTTTTT.